One and the same sample provided the 21 T cell receptor beta chains below, sequenced in a study of cytomegalovirus exposure and HLA in healthy donors. PCR used 60 Vbeta primers and 13 Jbeta primers. Assay used: immunoSEQ multiplex PCR; TCRdb lists only in-frame clones, some missing. The top ten hold about 1.7% of the sample, which has 90,000 to 120,000 clones, roughly 75% seen once. The specimen sequenced was PBMCs. The origin of the receptors is a woman aged 40 to 55 in good health and CMV-seronegative.

The V call is TRBV4-3, the J call TRBJ1-1, with D possibly TRBD1 on 6 matching bases. This CDR3 contains 15 residues. Germline V gives CDR1 LGHNA, CDR2 YSLEER. Trimming removed 1 base at V and 6 bases at J, with 15 bases between. Here the CDR3 DNA reads TGCGCCAGCAGCCAAGTGGTAGGGGGAGTCCCTGAAGCTTTCTTT. Protein: CASSQVVGGVPEAFF.

The chain employs TRBV28 and TRBJ1-6; D call uncertain. The CDR3 consists of 14 residues. Germline V lookup: CDR1 MDHEN, CDR2 SYDVKM. V lost 6 bases and J 0 bases, leaving 6 bases between the germline ends. The CDR3 sequence: CASRISSYNSPLHF. Here the CDR3 DNA reads TGTGCCAGCAGGATTAGCTCCTATAATTCACCCCTCCACTTT.

This chain uses TRBV29-1 with TRBJ2-7; 8 nucleotides agree with TRBD1. CDR1 is SQVTM and CDR2 is ANQGSEA in the germline V gene. With V trimmed by 7 bases and J by 7 bases, 9 bases remained unmatched. The CDR3 has 12 residues. The CDR3 DNA follows: TGCAGCGATACCAGGGGGCCCGGGGAGCAGTACTTC. It translates to CSDTRGPGEQYF.

The chain employs TRBV27 and TRBJ1-2, with D unresolved. The CDR3 is 16 residues long. The germline gives CDR1 MNHEY, CDR2 SMNVEV (reference sequence). Trimming stripped 5 bases from V and 7 bases from J, with 23 bases between. In DNA form, the CDR3 reads TGTGCCAGCAGTCCCCTACCTCCTCAGGAAAGCCTTGGCTACACCTTC. Its protein is CASSPLPPQESLGYTF.

This clone was seen a few times. J is TRBJ2-7 and V is TRBV28; 7 bases are shared with TRBD2. Trimming at V came to 8 bases and at J to 0 bases, leaving 4 bases not matched to a gene. The CDR3 length is 13 residues. Germline loops: CDR1 MDHEN, CDR2 SYDVKM. CDR3 coding DNA: TGTGCCAGCGGCGGGAGTCCCTCCTACGAGCAGTACTTC. Encoded protein: CASGGSPSYEQYF.

The chain recombines TRBV19 with TRBJ1-5; D gene unclear. The germline V gene has CDR1 LNHDA and CDR2 SQIVND (reference sequence). V lost 3 bases, J lost 7 bases, and 13 bases lay in between. CDR3 length: 14 amino acids. The CDR3 DNA reads TGTGCCAGTAGTATGTCAGCGGGTATACAGCCCCAGCATTTT. It specifies CASSMSAGIQPQHF.

This chain uses TRBV6-6 with TRBJ2-5; 10 bases line up with TRBD1. Germline-derived CDR1 and CDR2 are MNHNY and SVGAGI (reference sequence). There are 14 residues in the CDR3. V shed 5 bases, J shed 7 bases, and the junction held 7 bases outside the gene matches. Here the CDR3 DNA reads TGTGCCAGCAGTCAGTCGGACAGGGGGGCGACCCAGTACTTC. Residues: CASSQSDRGATQYF.

V gene TRBV2 combines with J gene TRBJ2-6; no clear D gene. Germline V gene data show CDR1 as SNHLY and CDR2 as FYNNEI. CDR3 length: 13 amino acids. Deletions cut 8 bases from V and 0 bases from J, with 5 bases between. The CDR3, as DNA: TGTGCCAGCGGCGGCTCTGGGGCCAACGTCCTGACTTTC. Its translation is CASGGSGANVLTF.

This chain uses TRBV28 with TRBJ1-2; 7 bases are shared with TRBD1. The CDR3 runs 14 residues. Germline CDR1 is MDHEN and CDR2 is SYDVKM. The J segment lost 8 bases and the V segment lost 7 bases, leaving 13 bases of the junction unmatched. The CDR3, as DNA: TGTGCCAGCATGAGGCAGGGGGAAAATCAGGGCTACACCTTC. This translates into CASMRQGENQGYTF.

The chain is built from TRBV7-9 and TRBJ1-4; 10 bases line up with TRBD1. CDR3 size: 18 residues. The ends lost 1 base at V and 11 bases at J; junction bases unmatched: 16. The germline gives CDR1 SEHNR, CDR2 FQNEAQ (reference sequence). CDR3: CASSLVDGRRDRGSKLFF. The CDR3 DNA sequence: TGTGCCAGCAGCTTAGTCGATGGGCGCCGGGACAGGGGTAGCAAACTGTTTTTT.

This clone was seen a single time. J is TRBJ1-1 and V is TRBV5-1; no clear D gene. CDR1 is SGHRS, CDR2 YFSETQ, per germline. The CDR3 sequence is 14 residues long. Trimming stripped 0 bases from V and 5 bases from J, with 11 bases between. This CDR3 reads CASSLAVGKTEAFF. Here the CDR3 DNA reads TGCGCCAGCAGCTTGGCCGTCGGGAAGACTGAAGCTTTCTTT.

The CDR3 spells CASSPFRGSYEQYF. For the CDR3, the DNA is TGTGCCAGCAGCCCGTTCCGGGGTTCCTACGAGCAGTACTTC. The rearrangement joins TRBV5-6 to TRBJ2-7; D is perhaps TRBD2 (5 bases). The CDR3 has 14 amino acids. V lost 4 bases, J lost 1 base, and 12 bases lay in between. Germline assignment: CDR1 SGHDT and CDR2 YYEEEE.

This chain connects TRBV6-5 to TRBJ1-1; D is undetermined. Trimming shortened V by 2 bases and J by 10 bases, and 17 bases separated the two germline ends. CDR1 is MNHEY and CDR2 is SVGAGI in the germline V gene. The CDR3 is 14 residues long. The CDR3 loop is CASSYRTYTGGAFF. As DNA, the CDR3 is TGTGCCAGCAGTTACCGTACCTATACTGGTGGAGCTTTCTTT.

This clone occurred once. The rearrangement links TRBV6-1 to TRBJ2-7; D gene uncertain. V gave up 0 bases and J gave up 2 bases, with 14 bases separating them. The CDR3 is 16 amino acids. Germline CDR1 is MNHNS and CDR2 is SASEGT. DNA for the CDR3: TGTGCCAGCAGTGAAGCGTCTGCAGTCGAAGCCTACGAGCAGTACTTC. Translating gives CASSEASAVEAYEQYF.

V gene TRBV9 combines with J gene TRBJ1-4; D perhaps matches TRBD1 (6 bases). With 3 bases removed from V and 0 bases from J, the gap between germline ends came to 9 bases. Per germline, CDR1 SGDLS and CDR2 YYNGEE. The CDR3 contains 15 residues. The CDR3 protein is CASSGGGTTNEKLFF. CDR3 coding DNA: TGTGCCAGCAGCGGAGGGGGAACAACTAATGAAAAACTGTTTTTT.

The V gene is TRBV7-2, the J gene TRBJ2-3; 9 bases align to TRBD2. The CDR3 totals 14 residues. Germline CDR1 is SGHTA and CDR2 is FQGNSA. V dropped 5 bases and J dropped 4; count of bases not matched to a gene: 4. The CDR3: CASSGRGGADTQYF. CDR3 in DNA: TGTGCCAGCAGCGGGCGCGGGGGGGCAGATACGCAGTATTTT.

The V gene is TRBV4-2, the J gene TRBJ2-5, with 9 bases identical to TRBD1. The end of the DNA is better explained by TRBJ2-7, so the J call may be wrong. The V gene's germline CDR1 is LGHNA and CDR2 YNFKEQ. This CDR3 region has 17 residues. CDR3 in DNA: TGTGCCAGCAGCCGGAACAGGGGGCCCGGGGGAACCTACGAGCAGTACTTC. Its translation: CASSRNRGPGGTYEQYF.

V is TRBV6-5 and J is TRBJ2-7; 7 bases map to TRBD1. The junction had 10 bases not matched to a gene; V was cut back by 2 bases and J by 3 bases. The CDR3 spans 16 residues. Germline loops: CDR1 MNHEY, CDR2 SVGAGI. The CDR3 loop is CASSYTRQSGGYEQYF. The CDR3 region has the DNA TGTGCCAGCAGTTACACCCGACAGTCAGGGGGCTACGAGCAGTACTTC.

V gene TRBV28 combines with J gene TRBJ2-2; TRBD1 agrees at 8 bases. Trimming cost V 3 bases and J 5 bases; bases outside gene matches: 5. This CDR3 spans 15 amino acids. Germline V gene data show CDR1 as MDHEN and CDR2 as SYDVKM. The CDR3 sequence: CASSFTGGRTGELFF. In DNA, the CDR3 is TGTGCCAGCAGTTTTACAGGGGGAAGGACCGGGGAGCTGTTTTTT.

The CDR3 sequence: CASTFRQTEIRPLHF. Here the CDR3 DNA reads TGTGCCAGCACCTTCCGCCAAACTGAAATCCGACCCCTCCACTTT. The V and J genes are TRBV5-6 and TRBJ1-6; D ambiguous. Per germline, CDR1 SGHDT and CDR2 YYEEEE. V gave up 6 bases and J gave up 12 bases, with 22 bases separating them. CDR3 length: 15 residues.

This chain links TRBV4-1 with TRBJ2-4, with a weak D call TRBD1 (5 bases). The germline V and J ends were trimmed by 0 bases and 8 bases, with 20 bases remaining between them. Germline CDR1 and CDR2: MGHRA and YSYEKL. The CDR3 sequence is 17 residues long. CDR3 amino acids: CASSQEGRAVRGDIQYF. CDR3 DNA: TGCGCCAGCAGCCAAGAGGGCAGGGCGGTTCGTGGAGACATTCAGTACTTC.